This TCR beta chain stems from a study of OX40 agonist ivuxolimab in advanced cancers. The wider study: Antecedent anti-PD-1, anti-PD-L1 or anti-CTLA-4 therapy was permissible, with 35% to 40% having received some.

Generated by immunoSEQ multiplex PCR, the TCRdb table keeps only in-frame clones and is missing some. This table has over 100,000 clones, more than 80% appearing once. V lost 7 bases to trimming and J lost 4 bases; unmatched junction nucleotides: 4. The CDR3 length is 14 residues. Germline values: CDR1 MNHEY, CDR2 SVGAGI. The sample consisted of CD4+ or CD8+ T cells sorted from blood, taken in a trial of the OX40 agonist ivuxolimab. This sequence originates from an adult with an advanced solid tumor such as melanoma, head and neck, liver or kidney cancer. V is TRBV6-5 and J is TRBJ1-2, with 12 bases that match TRBD1. In DNA form, the CDR3 reads TGTGCCAGCACCACGGGACAGGGGGCCTATGGCTACACCTTC. Protein: CASTTGQGAYGYTF.